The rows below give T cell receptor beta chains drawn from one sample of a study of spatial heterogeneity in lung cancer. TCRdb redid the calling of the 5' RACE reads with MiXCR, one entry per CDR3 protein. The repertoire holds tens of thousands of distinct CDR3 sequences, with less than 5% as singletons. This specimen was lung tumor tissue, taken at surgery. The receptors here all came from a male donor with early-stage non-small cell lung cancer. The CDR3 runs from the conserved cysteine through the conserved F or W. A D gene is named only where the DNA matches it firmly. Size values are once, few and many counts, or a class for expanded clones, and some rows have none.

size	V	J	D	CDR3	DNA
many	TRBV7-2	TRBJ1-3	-	CASSFVQAGNTIYF	TGTGCCAGCAGCTTTGTTCAGGCAGGAAACACCATATATTTT
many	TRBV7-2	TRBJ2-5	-	CASSLGQGETQYF	TGTGCCAGCAGCTTAGGGCAGGGAGAGACCCAGTACTTC
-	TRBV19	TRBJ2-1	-	CASTDRRSRNEQFF	TGTGCCAGTACGGACCGGCGGTCCCGCAATGAGCAGTTCTTC
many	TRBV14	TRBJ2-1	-	CASSGGSYNEQFF	TGTGCCAGCAGCGGGGGTTCCTACAATGAGCAGTTCTTC
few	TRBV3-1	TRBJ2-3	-	CASSQAAGVRTDTQYF	TGTGCCAGCAGCCAAGCGGCCGGGGTTCGCACAGATACGCAGTATTTT
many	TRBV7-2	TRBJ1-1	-	CASSLWSQTEAFF	TGTGCCAGCAGCTTATGGTCCCAGACTGAAGCTTTCTTT
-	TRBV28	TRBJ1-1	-	CASSLIQLNTEAFF	TGTGCCAGCAGTTTAATCCAGTTGAACACTGAAGCTTTCTTT
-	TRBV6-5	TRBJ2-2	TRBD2	CASSYSGLAGQNTGELFF	TGTGCCAGCAGTTACTCGGGACTAGCGGGACAGAACACCGGGGAGCTGTTTTTT
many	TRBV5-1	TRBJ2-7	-	CASSLTAFYEQYF	TGCGCCAGCAGCTTAACAGCCTTCTACGAGCAGTACTTC
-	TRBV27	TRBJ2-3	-	CASSLSGAAYYTQYF	TGTGCCAGCAGTTTGTCAGGAGCCGCGTATTATACGCAGTATTTT
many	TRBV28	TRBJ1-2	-	CASRKQGPYGYTF	TGTGCCAGCAGAAAACAGGGACCCTATGGCTACACCTTC
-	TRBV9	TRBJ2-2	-	CASSVVGANTGELFF	TGTGCCAGCAGCGTAGTCGGGGCGAACACCGGGGAGCTGTTTTTT
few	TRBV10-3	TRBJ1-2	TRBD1	CASGQGGFIYGYTF	TGTGCCAGTGGACAGGGAGGTTTTATCTATGGCTACACCTTC
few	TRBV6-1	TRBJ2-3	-	CASSAMRTADTQYF	TGTGCCAGCAGTGCCATGCGGACTGCAGATACGCAGTATTTT
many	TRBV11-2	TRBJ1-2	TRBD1	CASSQDRIYGYTF	TGTGCCAGCAGCCAGGACAGGATCTATGGCTACACCTTC
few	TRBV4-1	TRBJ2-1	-	CASSQDDRVGHNEQFF	TGCGCCAGCAGCCAAGATGACCGAGTAGGGCACAATGAGCAGTTCTTC
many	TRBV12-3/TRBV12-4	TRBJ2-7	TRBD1	CASKGQGIGEQYF	TGTGCCAGCAAAGGACAGGGAATAGGGGAGCAGTACTTC
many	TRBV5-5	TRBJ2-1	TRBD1	CASSLALRGLEQFF	TGTGCCAGCAGCTTGGCCCTCAGGGGGCTTGAGCAGTTCTTC
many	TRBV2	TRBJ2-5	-	CASRGTSGETQYF	TGTGCCAGCAGGGGGACGTCGGGTGAGACCCAGTACTTC
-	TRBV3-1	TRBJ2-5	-	CASSLLGALGETQYF	TGTGCCAGCAGCCTCCTGGGGGCCCTCGGGGAGACCCAGTACTTC
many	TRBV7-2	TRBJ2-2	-	CASSRTNTGELFF	TGTGCCAGCTCCCGCACGAACACCGGGGAGCTGTTTTTT
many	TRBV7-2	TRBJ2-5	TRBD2	CASSPIAGGKTQYF	TGTGCCAGCAGCCCGATAGCGGGAGGAAAGACCCAGTACTTC